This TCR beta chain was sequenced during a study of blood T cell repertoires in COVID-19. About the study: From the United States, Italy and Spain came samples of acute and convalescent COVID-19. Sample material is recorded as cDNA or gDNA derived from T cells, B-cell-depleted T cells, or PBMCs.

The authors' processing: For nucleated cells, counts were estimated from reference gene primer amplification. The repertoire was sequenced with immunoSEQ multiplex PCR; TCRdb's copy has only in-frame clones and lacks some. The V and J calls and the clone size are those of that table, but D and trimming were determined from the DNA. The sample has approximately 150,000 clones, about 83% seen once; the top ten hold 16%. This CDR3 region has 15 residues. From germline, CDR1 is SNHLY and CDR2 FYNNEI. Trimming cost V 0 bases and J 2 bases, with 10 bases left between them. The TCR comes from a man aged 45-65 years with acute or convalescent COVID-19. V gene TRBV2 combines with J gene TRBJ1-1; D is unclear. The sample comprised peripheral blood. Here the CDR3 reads CASSEALPGNTEAFF. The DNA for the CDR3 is TGTGCCAGCAGTGAAGCATTACCAGGCAACACTGAAGCTTTCTTT. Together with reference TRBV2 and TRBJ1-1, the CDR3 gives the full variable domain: EPEVTQTPSHQVTQMGQEVILRCVPISNHLYFYWYRQILGQKVEFLVSFYNNEISEKSEIFDDQFSVERPDGSNFTLKIRSTKLEDSAMYFCASSEALPGNTEAFFGQGTRLTVV.